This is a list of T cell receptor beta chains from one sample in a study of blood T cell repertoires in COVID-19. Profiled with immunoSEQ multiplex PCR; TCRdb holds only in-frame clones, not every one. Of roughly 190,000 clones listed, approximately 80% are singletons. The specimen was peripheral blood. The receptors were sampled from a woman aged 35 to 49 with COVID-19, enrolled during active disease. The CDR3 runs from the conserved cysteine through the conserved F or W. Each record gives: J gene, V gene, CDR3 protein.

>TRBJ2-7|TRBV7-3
CASSPSGSHDEQYF
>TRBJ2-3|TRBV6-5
CASSLAGGGDTQYF
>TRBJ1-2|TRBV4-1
CASSQAAGYYGYTF
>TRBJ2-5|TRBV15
CATRKTGVETQYF
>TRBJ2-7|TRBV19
CASSTGLAGPENEQYF
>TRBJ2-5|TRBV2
CASRRTSDETQYF
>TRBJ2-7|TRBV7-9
CASSIPARDRGGSAYEQYF
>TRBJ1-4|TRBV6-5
CASSLERRGVGLFF
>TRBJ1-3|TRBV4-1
CASSQGGGGRGTGNTIYF
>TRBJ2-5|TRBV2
CASSEEVAGAGTQYF
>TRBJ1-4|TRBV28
CASSLDRVEKLFF
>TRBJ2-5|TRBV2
CASSRRQWETQYF
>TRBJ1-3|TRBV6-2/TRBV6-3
CASSPLGARNTIYF
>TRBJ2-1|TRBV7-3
CASSSSRTSNEQFF
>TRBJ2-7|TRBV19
CASSLRTGKSYEQYF
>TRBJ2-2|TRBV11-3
CASGLTRNTGELFF
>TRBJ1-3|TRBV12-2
CASRSPVGSPGNTIYF
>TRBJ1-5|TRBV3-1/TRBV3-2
CASSRGVQRQPQHF
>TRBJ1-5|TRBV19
CASTARGSGWSNQPQHF
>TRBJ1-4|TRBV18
CASSSSQRVNEKLFF
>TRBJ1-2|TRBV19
CASSRLRTDGMDYGYTF
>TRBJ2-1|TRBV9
CASSDPDRYNEQFF
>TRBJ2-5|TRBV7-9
CASWSSEWYQETQYF
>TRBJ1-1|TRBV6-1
CASSDGGTEAFF
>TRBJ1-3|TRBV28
CASSLLMGTGGGNTIYF
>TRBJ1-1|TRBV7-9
CASFYGGMNTEAFF
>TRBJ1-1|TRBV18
CASSPGADTEAFF
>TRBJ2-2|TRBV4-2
CASSQGGRNGELFF
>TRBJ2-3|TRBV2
CASRERGGGTDTQYF
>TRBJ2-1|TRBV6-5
CASSKREGPYNEQFF
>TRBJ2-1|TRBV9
CASSVAVGGRDEQFF
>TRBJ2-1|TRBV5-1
CASRSYRGEDEQFF
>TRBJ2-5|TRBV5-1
CASSLTLAGGQETQYF
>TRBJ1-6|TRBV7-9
CASSVRQGAVSPLHF
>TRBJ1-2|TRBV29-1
CSVSAGGGYTF
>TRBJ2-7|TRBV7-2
CASSLAGEGEQYF
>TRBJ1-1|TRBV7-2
CASSLVWAVNTEAFF
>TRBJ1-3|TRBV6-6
CASSPGTGNTIYF
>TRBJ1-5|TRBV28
CASSSGRGHQPQHF
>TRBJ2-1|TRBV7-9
CASSLERSNEQFF
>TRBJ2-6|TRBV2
CASSDNRGSGANVLTF
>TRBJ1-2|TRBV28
CASSSWTGNFNYGYTF
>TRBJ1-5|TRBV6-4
CASSGQANQPQHF
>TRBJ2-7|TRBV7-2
CASSDPGQISEQYF
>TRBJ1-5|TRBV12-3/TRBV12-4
CASGQGAGRPQHF
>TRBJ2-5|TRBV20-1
CSASGRQGPETQYF
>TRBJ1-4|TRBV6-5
CASGPGGTNEKLFF
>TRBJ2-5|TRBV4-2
CASSQKPGQGTQYF
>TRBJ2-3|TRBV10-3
CAISLTDGITDTQYF
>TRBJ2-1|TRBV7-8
CASSITGAGSDEQFF
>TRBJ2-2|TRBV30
CAWSGGGDAGELFF